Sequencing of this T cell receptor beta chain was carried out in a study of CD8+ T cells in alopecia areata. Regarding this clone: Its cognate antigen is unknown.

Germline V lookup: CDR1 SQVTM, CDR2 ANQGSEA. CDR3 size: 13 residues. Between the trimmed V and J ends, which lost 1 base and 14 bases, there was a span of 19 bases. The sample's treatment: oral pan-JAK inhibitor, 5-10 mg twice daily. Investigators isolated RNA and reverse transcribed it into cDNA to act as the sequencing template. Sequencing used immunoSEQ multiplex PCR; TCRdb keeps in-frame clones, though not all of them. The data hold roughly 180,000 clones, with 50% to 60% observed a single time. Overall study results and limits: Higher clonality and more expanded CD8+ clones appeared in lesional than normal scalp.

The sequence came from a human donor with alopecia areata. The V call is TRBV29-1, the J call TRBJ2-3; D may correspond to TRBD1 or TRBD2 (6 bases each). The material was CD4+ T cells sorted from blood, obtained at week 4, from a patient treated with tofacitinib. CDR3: CSVEGGGHTRVYF. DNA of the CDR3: TGCAGCGTTGAAGGAGGGGGGCACACCCGTGTGTATTTT.